These 3 T cell receptor beta chains came from one sample sequenced in a study of shared clonotypes between healthy human individuals. Produced via immunoSEQ multiplex PCR; TCRdb's table is partial and in-frame only. The sample contains hundreds of thousands of clones, roughly 95% of which appear only once. The sequenced material came from naive CD4+ T cells sorted from blood. The subset denotes: CD45RA+ positively selected. These receptors were collected from a woman aged 25 to 39 in good health.

V usage is TRBV18 and J usage is TRBJ2-5; D possibly corresponds to TRBD1 (5 bases). The CDR3 totals 16 residues. Trimming stripped 3 bases from V and 5 bases from J, with 19 bases between. Germline CDR1 reads KGHSH; CDR2 reads LQKENI. The CDR3 bases are TGTGCCAGCTCACCGGCAGGGCTGTTGATGTCGGAGACCCAGTACTTC. It is translated as CASSPAGLLMSETQYF.

The V and J genes are TRBV28 and TRBJ2-2; D possibly corresponds to TRBD1 (6 bases). CDR1 and CDR2 from the germline V gene are MDHEN and SYDVKM. CDR3 length: 14 amino acids. V was trimmed by 5 bases and J by 3 bases, leaving 10 bases between them. The CDR3 loop is CASSLPGDTGELFF. CDR3 DNA: TGTGCCAGCAGTCTTCCAGGGGACACCGGGGAGCTGTTTTTT. The full variable domain, in which reference TRBV28 and TRBJ2-2 provide the parts outside the CDR3, is DVKVTQSSRYLVKRTGEKVFLECVQDMDHENMFWYRQDPGLGLRLIYFSYDVKMKEKGDIPEGYSVSREKKERFSLILESASTNQTSMYLCASSLPGDTGELFFGEGSRLTVL.

This sequence joins TRBV7-9 and TRBJ2-1; D call uncertain. Germline assignment: CDR1 SEHNR and CDR2 FQNEAQ (reference sequence). The CDR3 consists of 13 residues. Between the trimmed V and J ends, which lost 11 bases and 3 bases, there was a span of 14 bases. CDR3 in DNA: TGTGCCGGTACCGTGGGCCTCTACAATGAGCAGTTCTTC. This encodes CAGTVGLYNEQFF.